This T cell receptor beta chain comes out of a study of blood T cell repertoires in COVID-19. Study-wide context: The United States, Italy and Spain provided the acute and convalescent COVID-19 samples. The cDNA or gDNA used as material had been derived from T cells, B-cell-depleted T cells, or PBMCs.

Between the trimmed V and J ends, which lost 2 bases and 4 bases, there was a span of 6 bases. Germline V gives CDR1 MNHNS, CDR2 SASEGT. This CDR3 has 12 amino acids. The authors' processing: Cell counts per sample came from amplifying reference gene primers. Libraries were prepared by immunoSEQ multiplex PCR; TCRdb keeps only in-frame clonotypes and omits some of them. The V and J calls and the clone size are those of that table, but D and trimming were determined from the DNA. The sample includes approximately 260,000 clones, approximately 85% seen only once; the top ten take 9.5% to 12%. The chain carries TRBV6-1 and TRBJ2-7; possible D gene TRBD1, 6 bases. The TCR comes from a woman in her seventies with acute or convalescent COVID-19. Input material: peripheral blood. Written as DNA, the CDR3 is TGTGCCAGCAGTGAACAGGGGTACGAGCAGTACTTC. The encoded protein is CASSEQGYEQYF.